This T cell receptor (beta chain) was sequenced during a study of blood T cells in healthy people across ages. Study-level findings and limits: Per million T cells, TCR beta diversity dropped about linearly as age rose. Naive T cell percentage showed a strong correlation with TCR beta diversity. Long-lived donors had more naive CD4+ cells and higher diversity than aged donors.

A few counts support this clonotype. The antigen remains undetermined. A second PCR, run for about 7 to 11 cycles, used a sample-barcoded 5' primer plus a J-beta primer mix. From the 5' RACE reads, TCRdb called clonotypes with MiXCR, one entry per CDR3 protein. The sample includes more than 550,000 distinct CDR3 sequences, approximately 22% seen only once; the top ten take about 22%. V gave up 0 bases and J gave up 7 bases, with 12 bases separating them. The CDR3 loop spans 15 amino acids. CDR1 is LNHNV, CDR2 YYDKDF, per germline (reference sequence). Healthy individuals of Caucasian origin from Russia, aged about 6 to 90, served as donors.

The sample consisted of blood. The chain couples TRBV15 to TRBJ1-4; D is perhaps TRBD1 (6 bases). The clonotype was recovered from a man aged 65 to 79 in good health. In DNA, the CDR3 is TGTGCCACCAGCAGAGATCTGACAGGTGGTGAAAAACTGTTTTTT. It is translated as CATSRDLTGGEKLFF.